What follows are 10 T cell receptor beta chains derived from one specimen sequenced in a study of cytomegalovirus exposure and HLA in healthy donors. PCR involved 60 Vbeta and 13 Jbeta primers. The repertoire was sequenced with immunoSEQ multiplex PCR; TCRdb's copy has only in-frame clones and lacks some. The table has 55,000 to 80,000 clones, about 66% seen once. The sequenced sample consisted of PBMCs. The receptors here all came from a man aged 35 to 55 in good health and CMV-seropositive.

This chain links TRBV6-1 with TRBJ1-6, with TRBD1 identical over 7 bases. CDR1 MNHNS and CDR2 SASEGT come from the germline V gene. This CDR3 region has 15 residues. V gave up 9 bases and J gave up 8 bases; unmatched junction bases: 13. CDR3 sequence (DNA): TGTGCCAGTACTTGGGACAGTAGAAAAGATTCACCCCTCCACTTT. It is translated as CASTWDSRKDSPLHF.

V usage is TRBV6-5 and J usage is TRBJ2-1, with 12 bases fitting TRBD2. Losses at the gene ends were 2 bases for V and 7 bases for J; bases not matched to a gene: 6. This CDR3 has 16 amino acids. Germline CDR1 is MNHEY and CDR2 is SVGAGI. The CDR3, as DNA: TGTGCCAGCAGTTACCCGACTAGCGGGGGTAGAAATGAGCAGTTCTTC. It translates to CASSYPTSGGRNEQFF.

With respect to this clone: At one end, the junction sequence differs from germline, possibly due to a read error. This chain links TRBV19 with TRBJ2-2, with 7 positions matching TRBD2. The CDR3 is made up of 11 amino acids. The germline V gene encodes CDR1 LNHDA and CDR2 SQIVND (reference sequence). This CDR3 reads CASSMGGVLFF. CDR3 DNA sequence: TGTGCCAGTAGTATGGGGGGGGTGCTGTTTTTT.

The chain has TRBV2 and TRBJ2-1; 10 bases map to TRBD2. The CDR3 has 14 amino acids. Germline V gene lookup returns CDR1 SNHLY and CDR2 FYNNEI. After removal of 6 bases from V and 8 bases from J, the junction contained 7 bases not matched to a gene. The CDR3 bases are TGTGCCAGCAGGGATAGCGGGGGGATGTATGAGCAGTTCTTC. Translation gives CASRDSGGMYEQFF.

This chain links TRBV27 with TRBJ2-6; 7 bases fit TRBD1. Trimming took 4 bases from V and 0 from J; bases not matched to a gene: 3. Per germline, CDR1 MNHEY and CDR2 SMNVEV (reference sequence). The length of the CDR3 is 16 residues. Here the CDR3 DNA reads TGTGCCAGCAGTTCGGGACAGACCTCTGGGGCCAACGTCCTGACTTTC. Translation gives CASSSGQTSGANVLTF.

The count of this clone is one. The rearrangement links TRBV4-3 to TRBJ2-6; tentatively, D is TRBD2 (5 bases). This CDR3 comprises 16 residues. Trimming cost V 1 base and J 4 bases, with 11 bases left between them. Germline CDR1 and CDR2: LGHNA and YSLEER. The CDR3 DNA is TGCGCCAGCAGCCAAGTTCGGGGAGACGGGGCCAACGTCCTGACTTTC. Translated: CASSQVRGDGANVLTF.

This clone was observed a few times. The chain combines TRBV6-6 with TRBJ2-1; the match to TRBD2 covers 10 bases. The CDR3 sequence is 13 residues long. The V segment lost 6 bases and the J segment 6 bases; nucleotides outside the gene matches: 2. Germline values: CDR1 MNHNY, CDR2 SVGAGI (reference sequence). CDR3 residues: CASSRTSGNEQFF. The CDR3 DNA follows: TGTGCCAGCAGCCGGACTAGCGGCAATGAGCAGTTCTTC.

The chain employs TRBV5-4 and TRBJ1-5, with 8 bases identical to TRBD1. Germline-derived CDR1 and CDR2 are SGHNT and YYREEE (reference sequence). The CDR3 sequence is 16 residues long. Unmatched junction bases numbered 8, after V lost 4 bases and J lost 2 bases. The CDR3 DNA sequence: TGTGCCAGCAGCGATGGACAGGGCCGGGGCAATCAGCCCCAGCATTTT. Translation: CASSDGQGRGNQPQHF.

In DNA, the CDR3 is TGCGCCAGCAGCTTGGCGGGACAGGGGGAGACCCAGTACTTC. Translated, it gives CASSLAGQGETQYF. The J gene is TRBJ2-5, the V gene TRBV5-1, with TRBD1 identical over 10 bases. The V gene's germline CDR1 is SGHRS and CDR2 YFSETQ. V gave up 0 bases and J gave up 5 bases; unmatched junction bases: 1. This CDR3 contains 14 residues.

This clone was counted once. The chain is built from TRBV7-2 and TRBJ2-1, with 9 nucleotides matching TRBD2. Germline V CDR1 and CDR2: SGHTA, FQGNSA. V dropped 0 bases and J dropped 0; count of bases not matched to a gene: 6. The CDR3 loop spans 18 amino acids. For the CDR3, the DNA is TGTGCCAGCAGCTTAGCTAGCGGGGGTACAAGCTCCTACAATGAGCAGTTCTTC. Protein: CASSLASGGTSSYNEQFF.